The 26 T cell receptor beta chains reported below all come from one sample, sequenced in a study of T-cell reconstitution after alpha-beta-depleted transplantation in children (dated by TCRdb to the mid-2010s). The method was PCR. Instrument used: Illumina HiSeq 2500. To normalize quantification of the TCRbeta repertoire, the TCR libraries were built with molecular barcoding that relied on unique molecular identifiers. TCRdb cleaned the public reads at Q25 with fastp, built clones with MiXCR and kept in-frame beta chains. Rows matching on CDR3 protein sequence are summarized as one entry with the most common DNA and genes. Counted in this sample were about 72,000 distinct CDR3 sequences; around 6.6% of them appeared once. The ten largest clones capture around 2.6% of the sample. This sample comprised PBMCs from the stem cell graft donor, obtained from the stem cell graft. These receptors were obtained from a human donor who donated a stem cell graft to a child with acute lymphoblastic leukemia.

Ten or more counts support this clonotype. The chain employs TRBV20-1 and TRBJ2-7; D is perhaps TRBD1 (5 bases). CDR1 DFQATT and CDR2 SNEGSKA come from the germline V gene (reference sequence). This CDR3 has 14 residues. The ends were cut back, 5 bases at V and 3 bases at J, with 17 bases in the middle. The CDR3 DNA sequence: TGCAGTGCTTTAGGTCAGGGTAAGAGCTACGAGCAGTACTTC. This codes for CSALGQGKSYEQYF.

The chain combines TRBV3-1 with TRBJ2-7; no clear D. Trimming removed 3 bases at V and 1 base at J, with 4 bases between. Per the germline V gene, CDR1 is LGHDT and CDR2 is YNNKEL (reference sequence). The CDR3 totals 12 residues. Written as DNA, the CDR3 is TGTGCCAGCAGCCAGCTTTCCTACGAGCAGTACTTC. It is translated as CASSQLSYEQYF.

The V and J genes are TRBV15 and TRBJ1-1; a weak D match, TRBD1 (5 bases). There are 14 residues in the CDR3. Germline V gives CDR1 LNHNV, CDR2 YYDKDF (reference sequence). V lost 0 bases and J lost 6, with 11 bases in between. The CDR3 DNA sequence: TGTGCCACCAGCAGAGATAAGGGGTTGGCTGAAGCTTTCTTT. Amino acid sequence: CATSRDKGLAEAFF.

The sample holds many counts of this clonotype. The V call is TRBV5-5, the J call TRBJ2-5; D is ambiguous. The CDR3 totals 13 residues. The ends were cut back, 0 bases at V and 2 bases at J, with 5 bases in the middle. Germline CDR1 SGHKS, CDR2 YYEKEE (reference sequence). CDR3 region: CASSLGPQETQYF. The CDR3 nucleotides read TGTGCCAGCAGCTTGGGACCTCAAGAGACCCAGTACTTC.

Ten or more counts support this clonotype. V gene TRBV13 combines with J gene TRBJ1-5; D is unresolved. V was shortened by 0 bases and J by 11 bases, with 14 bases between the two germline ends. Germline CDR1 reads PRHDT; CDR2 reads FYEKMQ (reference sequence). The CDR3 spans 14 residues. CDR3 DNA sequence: TGTGCCAGCAGCTTAGGGGGGTGGGGTAAGGCCCAGCATTTT. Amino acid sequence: CASSLGGWGKAQHF.

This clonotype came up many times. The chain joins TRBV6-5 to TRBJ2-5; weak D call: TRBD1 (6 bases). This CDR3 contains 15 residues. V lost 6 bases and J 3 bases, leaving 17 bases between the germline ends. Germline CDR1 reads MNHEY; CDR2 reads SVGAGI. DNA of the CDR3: TGTGCCAGCAGCCCCTCCGACAGGATTGAAGAGACCCAGTACTTC. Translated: CASSPSDRIEETQYF.

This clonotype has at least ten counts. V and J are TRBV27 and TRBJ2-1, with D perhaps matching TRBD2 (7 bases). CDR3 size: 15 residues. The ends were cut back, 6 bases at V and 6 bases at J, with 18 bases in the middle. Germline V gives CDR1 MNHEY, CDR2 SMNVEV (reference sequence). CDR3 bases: TGTGCCAGCAGCTCTAAGGGGGGGGGACTCAATGAGCAGTTCTTC. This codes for CASSSKGGGLNEQFF.

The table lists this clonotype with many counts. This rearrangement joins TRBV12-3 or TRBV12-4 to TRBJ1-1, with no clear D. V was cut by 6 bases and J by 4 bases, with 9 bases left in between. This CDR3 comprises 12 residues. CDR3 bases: TGTGCCAGCAGGTACAGCAGCACTGAAGCTTTCTTT. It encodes CASRYSSTEAFF.

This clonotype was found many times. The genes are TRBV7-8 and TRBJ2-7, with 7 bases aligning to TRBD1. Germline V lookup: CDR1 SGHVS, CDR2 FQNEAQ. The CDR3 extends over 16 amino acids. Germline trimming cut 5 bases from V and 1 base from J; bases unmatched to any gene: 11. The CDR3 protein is CASSPTQGIMSYEQYF. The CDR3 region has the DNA TGTGCCAGCAGCCCCACACAGGGGATAATGTCCTACGAGCAGTACTTC. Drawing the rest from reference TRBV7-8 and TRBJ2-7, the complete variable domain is GAGVSQSPRYKVAKRGQDVALRCDPISGHVSLFWYQQALGQGPEFLTYFQNEAQLDKSGLPSDRFFAERPEGSVSTLKIQRTQQEDSAVYLCASSPTQGIMSYEQYFGPGTRLTVT.

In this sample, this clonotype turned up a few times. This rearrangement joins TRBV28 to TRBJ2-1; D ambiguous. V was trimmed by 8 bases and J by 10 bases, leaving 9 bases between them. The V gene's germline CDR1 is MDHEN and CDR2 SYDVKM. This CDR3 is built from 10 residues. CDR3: CASPSCEQFF. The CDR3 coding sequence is TGTGCCAGCCCATCCTGCGAGCAGTTCTTC.

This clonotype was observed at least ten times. CDR3 bases: TGTGCCAGCAGTTTAGGGACAGGCGACACAGATACGCAGTATTTT. Its translation: CASSLGTGDTDTQYF. The V and J genes are TRBV12-3 or TRBV12-4 and TRBJ2-3; 7 positions match TRBD1. V lost 1 base, J lost 2 bases, and 3 bases stayed unmatched. The CDR3 is 15 amino acids.

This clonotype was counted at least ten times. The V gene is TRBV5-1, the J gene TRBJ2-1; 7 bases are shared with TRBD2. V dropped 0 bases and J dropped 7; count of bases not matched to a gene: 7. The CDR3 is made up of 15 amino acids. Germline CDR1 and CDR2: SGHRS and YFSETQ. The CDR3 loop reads CASSLDRLAGNEQFF. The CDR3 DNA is TGCGCCAGCAGCTTGGATCGACTAGCAGGGAATGAGCAGTTCTTC.

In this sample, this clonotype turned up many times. The CDR3 sequence: CASSLGAGTHEQYF. Here the CDR3 DNA reads TGTGCCAGCAGTTTAGGGGCGGGAACACACGAGCAGTACTTC. This chain uses TRBV27 with TRBJ2-7; D is possibly TRBD2 (6 bases). Germline CDR1 and CDR2: MNHEY and SMNVEV (reference sequence). Between the trimmed V and J ends, which lost 2 bases and 5 bases, there was a span of 13 bases. The CDR3 is 14 amino acids.

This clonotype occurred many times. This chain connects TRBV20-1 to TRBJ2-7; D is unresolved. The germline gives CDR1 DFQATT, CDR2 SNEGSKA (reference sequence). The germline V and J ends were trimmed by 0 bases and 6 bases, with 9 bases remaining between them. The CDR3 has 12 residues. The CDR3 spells CSARDSVGEQYF. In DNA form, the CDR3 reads TGCAGTGCTAGAGATTCGGTCGGCGAGCAGTACTTC.

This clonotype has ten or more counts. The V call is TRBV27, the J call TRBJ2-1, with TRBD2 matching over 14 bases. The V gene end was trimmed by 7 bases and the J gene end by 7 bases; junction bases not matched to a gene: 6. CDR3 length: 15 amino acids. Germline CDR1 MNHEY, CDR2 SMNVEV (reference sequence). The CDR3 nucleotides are TGTGCCAGCACCCTCGGGACTAGCGGGAGTAATGAGCAGTTCTTC. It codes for CASTLGTSGSNEQFF.

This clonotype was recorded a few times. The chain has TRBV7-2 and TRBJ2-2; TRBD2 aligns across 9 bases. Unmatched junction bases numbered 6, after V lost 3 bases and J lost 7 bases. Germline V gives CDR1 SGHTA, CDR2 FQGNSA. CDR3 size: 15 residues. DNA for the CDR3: TGTGCCAGCAGCTTGGGCGGGAGGGTGGACGGGGAGCTGTTTTTT. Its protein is CASSLGGRVDGELFF.

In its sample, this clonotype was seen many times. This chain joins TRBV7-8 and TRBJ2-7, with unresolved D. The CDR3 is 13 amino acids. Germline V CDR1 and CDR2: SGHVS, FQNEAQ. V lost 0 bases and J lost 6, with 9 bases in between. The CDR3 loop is CASSLASGSEQYF. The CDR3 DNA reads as TGTGCCAGCAGCTTAGCATCAGGCTCCGAGCAGTACTTC. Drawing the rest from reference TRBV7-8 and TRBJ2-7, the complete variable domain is GAGVSQSPRYKVAKRGQDVALRCDPISGHVSLFWYQQALGQGPEFLTYFQNEAQLDKSGLPSDRFFAERPEGSVSTLKIQRTQQEDSAVYLCASSLASGSEQYFGPGTRLTVT.

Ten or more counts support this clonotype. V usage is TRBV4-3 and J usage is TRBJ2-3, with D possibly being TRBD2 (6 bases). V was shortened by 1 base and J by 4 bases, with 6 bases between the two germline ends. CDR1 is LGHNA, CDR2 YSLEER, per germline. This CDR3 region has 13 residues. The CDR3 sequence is CASSQGEADTQYF. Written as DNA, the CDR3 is TGCGCCAGCAGCCAAGGGGAGGCAGATACGCAGTATTTT.

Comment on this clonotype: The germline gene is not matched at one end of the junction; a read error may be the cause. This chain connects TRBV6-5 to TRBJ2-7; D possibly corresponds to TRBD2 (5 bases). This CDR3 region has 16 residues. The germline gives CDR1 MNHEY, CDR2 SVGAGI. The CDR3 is CASSHPTAASSYDQYF. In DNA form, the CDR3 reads TGTGCCAGCAGCCACCCAACAGCGGCTAGCTCCTACGACCAGTACTTC.

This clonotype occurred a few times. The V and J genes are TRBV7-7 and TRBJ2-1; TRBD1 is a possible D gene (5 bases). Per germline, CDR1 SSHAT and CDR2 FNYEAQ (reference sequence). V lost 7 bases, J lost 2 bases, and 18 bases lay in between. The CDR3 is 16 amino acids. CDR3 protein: CASTESRLDTYNEQFF. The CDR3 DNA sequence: TGTGCCAGCACGGAAAGTAGGCTGGACACCTACAATGAGCAGTTCTTC.

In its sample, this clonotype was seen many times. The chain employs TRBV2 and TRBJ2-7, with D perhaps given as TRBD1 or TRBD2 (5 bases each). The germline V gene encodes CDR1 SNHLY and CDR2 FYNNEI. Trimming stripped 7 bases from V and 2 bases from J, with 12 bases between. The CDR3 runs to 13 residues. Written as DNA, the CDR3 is TGTGCCAGCACAAGGGACGGGACCTACGAGCAGTACTTC. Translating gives CASTRDGTYEQYF. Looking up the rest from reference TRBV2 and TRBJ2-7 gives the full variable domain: EPEVTQTPSHQVTQMGQEVILRCVPISNHLYFYWYRQILGQKVEFLVSFYNNEISEKSEIFDDQFSVERPDGSNFTLKIRSTKLEDSAMYFCASTRDGTYEQYFGPGTRLTVT.

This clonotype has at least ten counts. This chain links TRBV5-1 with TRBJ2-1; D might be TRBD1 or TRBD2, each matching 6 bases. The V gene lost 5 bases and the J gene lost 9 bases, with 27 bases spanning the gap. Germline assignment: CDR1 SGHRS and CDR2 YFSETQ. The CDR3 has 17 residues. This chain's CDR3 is CASSKRGRDITTGEQFF. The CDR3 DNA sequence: TGCGCCAGCAGTAAACGAGGGCGGGACATAACTACGGGTGAGCAGTTCTTC.

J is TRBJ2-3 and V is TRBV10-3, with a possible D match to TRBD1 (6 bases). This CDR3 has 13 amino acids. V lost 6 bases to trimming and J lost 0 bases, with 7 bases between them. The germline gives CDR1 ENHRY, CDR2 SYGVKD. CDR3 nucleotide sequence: TGTGCCATCAGGGACAGCAGCACAGATACGCAGTATTTT. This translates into CAIRDSSTDTQYF.

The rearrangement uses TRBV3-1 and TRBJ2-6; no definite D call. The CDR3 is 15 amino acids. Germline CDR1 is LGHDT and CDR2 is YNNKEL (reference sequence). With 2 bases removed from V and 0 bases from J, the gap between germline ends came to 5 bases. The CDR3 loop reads CASSQYHSGANVLTF. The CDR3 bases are TGTGCCAGCAGCCAATACCACTCTGGGGCCAACGTCCTGACTTTC.

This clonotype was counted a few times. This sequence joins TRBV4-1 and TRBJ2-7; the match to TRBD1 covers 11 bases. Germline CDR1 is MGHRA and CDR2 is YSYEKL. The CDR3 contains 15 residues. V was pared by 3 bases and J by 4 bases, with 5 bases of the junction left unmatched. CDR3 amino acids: CASSHRTGGKYEQYF. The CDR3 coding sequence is TGCGCCAGCAGCCACCGGACAGGGGGCAAGTACGAGCAGTACTTC.

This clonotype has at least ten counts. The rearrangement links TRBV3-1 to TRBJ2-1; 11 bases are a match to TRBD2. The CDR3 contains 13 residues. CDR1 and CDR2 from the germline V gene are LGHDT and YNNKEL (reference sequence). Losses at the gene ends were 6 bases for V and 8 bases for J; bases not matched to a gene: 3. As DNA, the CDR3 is TGTGCCAGCAGATCGACTAGCGGGGATGAGCAGTTCTTC. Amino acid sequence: CASRSTSGDEQFF.